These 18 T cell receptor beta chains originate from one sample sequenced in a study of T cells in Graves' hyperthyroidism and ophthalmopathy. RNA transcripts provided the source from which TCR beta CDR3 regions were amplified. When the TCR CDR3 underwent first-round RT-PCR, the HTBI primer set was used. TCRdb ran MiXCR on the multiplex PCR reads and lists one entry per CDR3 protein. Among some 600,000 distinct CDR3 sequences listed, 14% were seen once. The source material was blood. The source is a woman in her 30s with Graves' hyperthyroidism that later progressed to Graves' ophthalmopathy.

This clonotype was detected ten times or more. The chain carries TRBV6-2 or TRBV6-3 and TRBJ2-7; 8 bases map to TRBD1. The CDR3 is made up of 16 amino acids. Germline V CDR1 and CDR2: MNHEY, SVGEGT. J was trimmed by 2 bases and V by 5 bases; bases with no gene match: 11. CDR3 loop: CASSPPTGGRPYEQYF. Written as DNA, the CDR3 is TGTGCCAGCAGTCCACCTACAGGGGGACGTCCCTACGAGCAGTACTTC.

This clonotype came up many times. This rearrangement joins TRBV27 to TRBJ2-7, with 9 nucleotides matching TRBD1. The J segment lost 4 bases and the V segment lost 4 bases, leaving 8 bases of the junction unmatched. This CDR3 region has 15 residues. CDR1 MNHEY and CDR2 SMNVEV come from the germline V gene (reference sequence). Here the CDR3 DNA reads TGTGCCAGCAGTTCTCGGGACAGGGCGTGGTACGAGCAGTACTTC. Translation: CASSSRDRAWYEQYF.

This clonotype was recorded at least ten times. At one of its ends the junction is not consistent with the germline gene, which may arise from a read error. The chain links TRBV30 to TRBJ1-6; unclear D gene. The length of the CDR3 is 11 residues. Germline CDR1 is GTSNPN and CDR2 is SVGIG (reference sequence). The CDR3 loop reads CAWSGNSPLHF. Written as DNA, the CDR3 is TGTGCCTGGAGTGGTAATTCCCCCCTCCACTTT.

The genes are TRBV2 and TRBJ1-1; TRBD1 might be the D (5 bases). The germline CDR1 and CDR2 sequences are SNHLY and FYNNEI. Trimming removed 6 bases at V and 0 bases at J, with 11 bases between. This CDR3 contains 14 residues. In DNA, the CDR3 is TGTGCCAGCAGGCGGGACGGATTGAACACTGAAGCTTTCTTT. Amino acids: CASRRDGLNTEAFF.

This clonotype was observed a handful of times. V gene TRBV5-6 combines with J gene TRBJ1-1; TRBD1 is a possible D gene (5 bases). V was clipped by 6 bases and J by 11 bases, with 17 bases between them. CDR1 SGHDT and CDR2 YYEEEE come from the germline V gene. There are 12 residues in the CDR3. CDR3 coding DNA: TGTGCCAGCATCACCAGTGGGGCGGTCGCTTTCTTT. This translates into CASITSGAVAFF.

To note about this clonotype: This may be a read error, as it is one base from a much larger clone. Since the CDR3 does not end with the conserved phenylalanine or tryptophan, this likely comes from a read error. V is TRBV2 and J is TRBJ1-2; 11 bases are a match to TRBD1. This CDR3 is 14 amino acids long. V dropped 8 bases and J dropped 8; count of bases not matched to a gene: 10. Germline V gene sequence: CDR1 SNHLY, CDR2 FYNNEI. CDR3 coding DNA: TGTGCCAGCCGCGGGACAGGGGGGAATAGGGGCTACACCTCC. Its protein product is CASRGTGGNRGYTS.

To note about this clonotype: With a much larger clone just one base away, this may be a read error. CDR3 amino acids: CASSTAKTARVFF. CDR3 nucleotide sequence: TGTGCCAGCAGCACAGCTAAGACGGCCCGAGTTTTCTTT. The V call is TRBV3-1, the J call TRBJ1-1; D gene uncertain. V was clipped by 5 bases and J by 13 bases, with 20 bases between them. This CDR3 has 13 residues. The germline gives CDR1 LGHDT, CDR2 YNNKEL (reference sequence).

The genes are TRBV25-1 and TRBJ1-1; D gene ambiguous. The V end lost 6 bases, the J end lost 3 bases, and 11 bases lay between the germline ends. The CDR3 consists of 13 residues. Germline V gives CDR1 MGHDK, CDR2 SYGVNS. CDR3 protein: CASRQGGDTEAFF. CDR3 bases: TGTGCCAGCAGGCAAGGCGGGGACACTGAAGCTTTCTTT.

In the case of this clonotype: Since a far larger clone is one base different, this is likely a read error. CDR3 sequence reads: CASSLGQGREKLIF. CDR3 nucleotides: TGTGCCAGCAGCTTAGGCCAGGGGCGCGAAAAACTGATTTTT. V usage is TRBV11-3 and J usage is TRBJ1-4, with D tentatively TRBD1 (6 bases). Per germline, CDR1 SGHNT and CDR2 YENEEA. The CDR3 length is 14 residues.

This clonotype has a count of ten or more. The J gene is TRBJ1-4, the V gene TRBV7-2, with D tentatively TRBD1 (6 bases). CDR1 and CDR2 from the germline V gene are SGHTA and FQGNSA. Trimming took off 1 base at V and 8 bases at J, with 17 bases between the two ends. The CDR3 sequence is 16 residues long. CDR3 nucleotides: TGTGCCAGCAGCTTAGGTCTAGCGGGGGCGGAAGAAAAACTGTTTTTT. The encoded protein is CASSLGLAGAEEKLFF.

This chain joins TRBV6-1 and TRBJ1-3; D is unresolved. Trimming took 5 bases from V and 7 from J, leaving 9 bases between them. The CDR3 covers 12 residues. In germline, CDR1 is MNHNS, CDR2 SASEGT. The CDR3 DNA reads TGTGCCAGCAGTTTATACGCTAACACCATATATTTT. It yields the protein CASSLYANTIYF.

CDR3 in DNA: TGCAGTGCTAAGGGTATCACTGAAGCTTTCTTT. Amino acids: CSAKGITEAFF. The J gene is TRBJ1-1, the V gene TRBV20-1; no firm D call. Trimming left V 4 bases short and J 4 bases short, with 7 bases between. Per germline, CDR1 DFQATT and CDR2 SNEGSKA (reference sequence). This CDR3 spans 11 amino acids.

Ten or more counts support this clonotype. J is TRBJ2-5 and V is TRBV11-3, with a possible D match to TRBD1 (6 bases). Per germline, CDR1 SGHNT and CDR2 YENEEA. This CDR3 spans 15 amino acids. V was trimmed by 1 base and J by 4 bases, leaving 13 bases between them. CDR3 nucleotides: TGTGCCAGCAGCTTAGTGGACCGAGGGGGAGAGACCCAGTACTTC. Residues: CASSLVDRGGETQYF.

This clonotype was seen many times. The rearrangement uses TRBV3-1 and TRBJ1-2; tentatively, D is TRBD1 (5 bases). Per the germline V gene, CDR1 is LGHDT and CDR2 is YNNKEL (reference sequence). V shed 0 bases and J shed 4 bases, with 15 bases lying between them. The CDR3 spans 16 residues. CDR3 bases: TGTGCCAGCAGCCAAGATGGTTTGGGGGTTGGCTATGGCTACACCTTC. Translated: CASSQDGLGVGYGYTF.

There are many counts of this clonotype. CDR3 DNA: TGTGCCATCAGCGAGGGACTAGCGGGAGCAGATACGCAGTATTTT. Amino acid sequence: CAISEGLAGADTQYF. The V and J genes are TRBV10-3 and TRBJ2-3, with TRBD2 matching 14 bases. The CDR3 sequence is 15 residues long. The trim removed 6 bases at V and 4 bases at J, leaving 3 bases unmatched. Germline loops: CDR1 ENHRY, CDR2 SYGVKD.

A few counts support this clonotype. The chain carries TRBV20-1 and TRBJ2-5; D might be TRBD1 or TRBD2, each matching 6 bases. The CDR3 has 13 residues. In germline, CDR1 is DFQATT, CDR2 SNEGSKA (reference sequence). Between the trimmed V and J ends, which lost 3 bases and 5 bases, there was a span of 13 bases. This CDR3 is CSASGGRGETQYF. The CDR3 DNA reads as TGCAGTGCTAGTGGGGGGCGCGGGGAGACCCAGTACTTC.

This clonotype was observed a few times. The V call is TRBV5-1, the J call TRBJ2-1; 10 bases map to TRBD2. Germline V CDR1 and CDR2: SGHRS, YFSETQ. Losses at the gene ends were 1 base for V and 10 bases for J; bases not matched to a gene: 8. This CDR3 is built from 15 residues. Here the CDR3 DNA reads TGCGCCAGCAGCTTGTTGGCTAGCGGGAGTCCCGAGCAGTTCTTC. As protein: CASSLLASGSPEQFF.

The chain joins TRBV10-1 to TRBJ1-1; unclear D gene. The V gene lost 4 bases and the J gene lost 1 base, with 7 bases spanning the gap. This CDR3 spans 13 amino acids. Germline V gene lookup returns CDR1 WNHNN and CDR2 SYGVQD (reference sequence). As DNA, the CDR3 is TGCGCCAGCAGTGCCCACGAGAACACTGAAGCTTTCTTT. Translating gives CASSAHENTEAFF.